The text below deals with one TCR beta chain. Seattle's enrolled individuals joined amid active infection and were then monitored longitudinally. The authors' processing: Estimation of nucleated cell counts was performed using reference gene primer amplification. TCRdb's table, derived via immunoSEQ multiplex PCR, lists solely in-frame clones and lacks some. Clone size and V and J calls were adopted from that table, with D and trimming inferred from the DNA. The sample yields approximately 150,000 clones, roughly 84% seen once. V was pared by 3 bases and J by 1 base, with 5 bases between. There are 13 residues in the CDR3. The data derive from a study of blood T cell repertoires in COVID-19.

Sequenced sample: peripheral blood. The chain links TRBV12-3 or TRBV12-4 to TRBJ2-3, with unresolved D. This TCR derives from a young man with COVID-19, enrolled during active disease. This CDR3 reads CASSFSGTDTQYF. The DNA of the CDR3 is TGTGCCAGCAGTTTCAGCGGCACAGATACGCAGTATTTT.